The 2 T cell receptor beta chains below all came from one sample that was sequenced in a study of T cell changes during pregnancy in multiple sclerosis. Assay used: immunoSEQ multiplex PCR; TCRdb lists only in-frame clones, some missing. The table lists 40,000 to 50,000 clones, 90% to 95% of them singletons. The specimen comprised CD4+ T cells from peripheral blood mononuclear cells, sampled in the third trimester of pregnancy. These receptor sequences come from a female donor with multiple sclerosis, enrolled in a pregnancy study.

This chain uses TRBV2 with TRBJ1-4; D unclear. In germline, CDR1 is SNHLY, CDR2 FYNNEI. V was pared by 4 bases and J by 7 bases, with 10 bases between. The CDR3 totals 13 residues. CDR3 amino acids: CASSVEGSEKLFF. CDR3 DNA: TGTGCCAGCAGTGTGGAGGGCTCTGAAAAACTGTTTTTT.

The table lists this clone with a count of one. The chain combines TRBV12-5 with TRBJ1-4, with 7 bases identical to TRBD1. Trimming at V came to 6 bases and at J to 3 bases, leaving 4 bases not matched to a gene. Germline CDR1 reads LGHNT; CDR2 reads FRNRAP. CDR3 length equals 14 residues. The chain's CDR3 is CASGQDRANEKLFF. The DNA for the CDR3 is TGTGCTAGTGGCCAAGACAGGGCTAATGAAAAACTGTTTTTT.